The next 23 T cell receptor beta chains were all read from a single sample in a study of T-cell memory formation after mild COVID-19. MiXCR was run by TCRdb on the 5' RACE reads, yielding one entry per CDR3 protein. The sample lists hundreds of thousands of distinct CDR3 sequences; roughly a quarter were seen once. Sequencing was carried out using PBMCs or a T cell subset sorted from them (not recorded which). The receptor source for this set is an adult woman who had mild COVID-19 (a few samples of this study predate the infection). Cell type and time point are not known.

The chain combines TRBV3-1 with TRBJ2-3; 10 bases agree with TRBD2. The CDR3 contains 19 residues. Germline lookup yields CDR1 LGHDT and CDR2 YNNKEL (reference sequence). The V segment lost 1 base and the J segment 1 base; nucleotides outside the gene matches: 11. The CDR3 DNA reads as TGTGCCAGCAGCCAAGGGCCTAGCGGGGGATTCTATGGCACAGATACGCAGTATTTT. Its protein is CASSQGPSGGFYGTDTQYF.

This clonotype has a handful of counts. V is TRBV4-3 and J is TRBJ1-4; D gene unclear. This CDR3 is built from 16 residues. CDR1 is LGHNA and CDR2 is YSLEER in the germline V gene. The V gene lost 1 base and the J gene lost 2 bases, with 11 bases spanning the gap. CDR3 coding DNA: TGCGCCAGCAGCCAAGTAGGGAGCGCGACTAATGAAAAACTGTTTTTT. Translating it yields CASSQVGSATNEKLFF.

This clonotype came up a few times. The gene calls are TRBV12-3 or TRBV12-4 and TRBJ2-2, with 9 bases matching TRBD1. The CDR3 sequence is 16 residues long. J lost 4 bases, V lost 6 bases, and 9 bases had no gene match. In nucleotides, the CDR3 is TGTGCCAGCAGACTAAAGGACAGGGGTCCCACCGGGGAGCTGTTTTTT. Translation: CASRLKDRGPTGELFF.

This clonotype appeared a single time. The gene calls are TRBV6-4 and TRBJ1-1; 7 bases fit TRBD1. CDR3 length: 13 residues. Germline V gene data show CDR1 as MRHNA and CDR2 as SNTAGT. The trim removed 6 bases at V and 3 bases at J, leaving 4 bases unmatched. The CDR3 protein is CASRQGWDTEAFF. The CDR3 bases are TGTGCCAGCAGACAGGGGTGGGACACTGAAGCTTTCTTT.

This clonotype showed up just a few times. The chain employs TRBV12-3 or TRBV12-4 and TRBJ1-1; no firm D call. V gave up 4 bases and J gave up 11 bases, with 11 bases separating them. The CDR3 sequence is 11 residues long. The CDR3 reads CASSSSINAFF. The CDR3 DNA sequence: TGTGCCAGCAGTTCCTCCATAAATGCTTTCTTT.

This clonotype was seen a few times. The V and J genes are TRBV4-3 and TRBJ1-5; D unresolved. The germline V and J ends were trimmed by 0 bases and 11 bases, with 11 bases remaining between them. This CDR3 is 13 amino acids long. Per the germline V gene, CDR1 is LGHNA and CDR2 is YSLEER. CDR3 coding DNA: TGCGCCAGCAGCCAAGATCCAAGACAAGCCCAGCATTTT. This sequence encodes CASSQDPRQAQHF.

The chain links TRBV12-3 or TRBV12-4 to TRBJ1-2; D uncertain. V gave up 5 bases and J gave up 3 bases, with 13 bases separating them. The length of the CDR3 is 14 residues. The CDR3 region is CASSPRTVYYGYTF. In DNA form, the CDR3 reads TGTGCCAGCAGTCCGAGGACGGTTTACTATGGCTACACCTTC.

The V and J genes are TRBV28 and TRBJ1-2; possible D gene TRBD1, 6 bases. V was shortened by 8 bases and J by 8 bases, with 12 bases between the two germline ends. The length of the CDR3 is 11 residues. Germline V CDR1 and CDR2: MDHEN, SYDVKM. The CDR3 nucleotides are TGTGCCAGCGGTACAGGGATCGGCTACACCTTC. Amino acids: CASGTGIGYTF.

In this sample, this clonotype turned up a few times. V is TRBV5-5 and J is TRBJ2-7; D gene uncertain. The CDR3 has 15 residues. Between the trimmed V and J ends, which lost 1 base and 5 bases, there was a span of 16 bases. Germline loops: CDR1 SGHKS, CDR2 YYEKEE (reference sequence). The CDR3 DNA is TGTGCCAGCAGCTTGATTGGCAACCCTCGGGACGAGCAGTACTTC. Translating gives CASSLIGNPRDEQYF.

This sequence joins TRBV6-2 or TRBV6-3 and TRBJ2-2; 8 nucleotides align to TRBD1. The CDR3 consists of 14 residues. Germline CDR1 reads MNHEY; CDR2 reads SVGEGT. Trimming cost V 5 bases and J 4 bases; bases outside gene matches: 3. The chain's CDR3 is CASSQGARTGELFF. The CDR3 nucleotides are TGTGCCAGCAGTCAGGGGGCGCGCACCGGGGAGCTGTTTTTT.

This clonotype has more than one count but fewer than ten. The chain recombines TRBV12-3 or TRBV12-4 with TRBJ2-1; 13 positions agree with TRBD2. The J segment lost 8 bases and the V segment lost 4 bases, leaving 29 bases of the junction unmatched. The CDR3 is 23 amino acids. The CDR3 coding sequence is TGTGCCAGCAGTTCGGGGACAGGGGGTAGAGGGACTAGCGGGAAAACAGGGGGCGATGAGCAGTTCTTC. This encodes CASSSGTGGRGTSGKTGGDEQFF.

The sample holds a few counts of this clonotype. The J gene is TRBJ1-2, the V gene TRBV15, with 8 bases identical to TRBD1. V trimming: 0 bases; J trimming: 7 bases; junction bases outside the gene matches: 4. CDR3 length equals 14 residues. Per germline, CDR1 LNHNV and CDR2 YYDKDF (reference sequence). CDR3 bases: TGTGCCACCAGCAGAGACCAGGGGGCAACTGGCTACACCTTC. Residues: CATSRDQGATGYTF.

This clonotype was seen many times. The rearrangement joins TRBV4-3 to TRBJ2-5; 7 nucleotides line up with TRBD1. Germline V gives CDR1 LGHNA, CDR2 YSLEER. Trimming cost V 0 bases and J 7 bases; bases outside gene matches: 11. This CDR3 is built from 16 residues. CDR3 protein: CASSQDIGQASRTQYF. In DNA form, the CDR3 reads TGCGCCAGCAGCCAAGATATAGGACAGGCGTCTAGGACCCAGTACTTC.

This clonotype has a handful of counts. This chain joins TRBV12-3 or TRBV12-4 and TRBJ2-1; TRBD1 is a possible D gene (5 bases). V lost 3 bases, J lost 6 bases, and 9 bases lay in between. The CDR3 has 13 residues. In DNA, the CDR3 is TGTGCCAGCAGTTTCGCCAGGGCCAATGAGCAGTTCTTC. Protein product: CASSFARANEQFF.

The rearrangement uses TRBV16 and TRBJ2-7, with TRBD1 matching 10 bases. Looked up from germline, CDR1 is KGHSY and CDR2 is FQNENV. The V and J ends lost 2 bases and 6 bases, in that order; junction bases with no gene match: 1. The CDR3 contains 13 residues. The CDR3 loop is CASSQGTGVEQYF. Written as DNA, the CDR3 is TGTGCCAGCAGCCAAGGGACAGGGGTCGAGCAGTACTTC.

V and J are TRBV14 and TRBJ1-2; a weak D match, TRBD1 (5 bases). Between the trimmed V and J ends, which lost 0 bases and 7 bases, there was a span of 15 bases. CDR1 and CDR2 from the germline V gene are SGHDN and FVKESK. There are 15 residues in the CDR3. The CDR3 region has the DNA TGTGCCAGCAGCCAAGATCTGGGGCAGTATCGTGGCTACACCTTC. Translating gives CASSQDLGQYRGYTF.

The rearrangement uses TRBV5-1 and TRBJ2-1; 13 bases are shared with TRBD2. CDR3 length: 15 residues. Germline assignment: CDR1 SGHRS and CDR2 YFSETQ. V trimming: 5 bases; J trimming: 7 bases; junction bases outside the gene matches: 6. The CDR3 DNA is TGCGCCAGCAGTACCGGACTAGCGGGAGATAATGAGCAGTTCTTC. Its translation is CASSTGLAGDNEQFF.

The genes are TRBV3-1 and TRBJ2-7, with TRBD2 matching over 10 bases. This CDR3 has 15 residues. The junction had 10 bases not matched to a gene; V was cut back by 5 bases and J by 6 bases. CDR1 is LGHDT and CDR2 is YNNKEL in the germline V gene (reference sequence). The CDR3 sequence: CASSSGAGGPREQYF. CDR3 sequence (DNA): TGTGCCAGCAGCTCAGGAGCGGGGGGGCCTCGCGAGCAGTACTTC.

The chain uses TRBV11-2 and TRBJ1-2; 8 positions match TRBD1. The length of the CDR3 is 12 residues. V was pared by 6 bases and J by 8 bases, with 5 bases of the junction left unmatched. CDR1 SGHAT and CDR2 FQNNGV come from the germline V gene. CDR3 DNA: TGTGCCAGCAGTCAGGGGGCTTACGGCTACACCTTC. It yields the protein CASSQGAYGYTF.

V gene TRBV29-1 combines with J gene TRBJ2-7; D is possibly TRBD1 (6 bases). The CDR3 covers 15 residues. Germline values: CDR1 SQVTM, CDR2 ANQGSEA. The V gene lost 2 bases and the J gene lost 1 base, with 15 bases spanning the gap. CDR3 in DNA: TGCAGCGTTGAAAACCCCACAGGGTTGTCCTACGAGCAGTACTTC. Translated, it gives CSVENPTGLSYEQYF.

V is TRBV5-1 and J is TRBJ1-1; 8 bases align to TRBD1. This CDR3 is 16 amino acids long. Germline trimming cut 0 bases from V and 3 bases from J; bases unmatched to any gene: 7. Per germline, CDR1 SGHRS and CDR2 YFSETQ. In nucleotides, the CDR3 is TGCGCCAGCAGCTTGGGTCCAGGGGGCTCTGACACTGAAGCTTTCTTT. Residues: CASSLGPGGSDTEAFF.

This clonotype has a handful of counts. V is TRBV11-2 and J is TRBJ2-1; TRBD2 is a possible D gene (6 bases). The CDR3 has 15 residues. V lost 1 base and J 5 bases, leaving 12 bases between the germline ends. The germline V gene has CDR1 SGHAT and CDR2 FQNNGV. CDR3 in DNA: TGTGCCAGCAGCTTAGTGATAGCGGCTAACAATGAGCAGTTCTTC. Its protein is CASSLVIAANNEQFF.

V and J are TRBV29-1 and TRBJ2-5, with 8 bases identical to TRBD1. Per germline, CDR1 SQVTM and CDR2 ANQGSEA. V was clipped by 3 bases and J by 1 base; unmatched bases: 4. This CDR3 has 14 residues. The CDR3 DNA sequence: TGCAGCGTTGAGGCAGGGGGCCCCCAAGAGACCCAGTACTTC. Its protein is CSVEAGGPQETQYF. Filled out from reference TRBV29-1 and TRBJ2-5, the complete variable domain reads SAVISQKPSRDICQRGTSLTIQCQVDSQVTMMFWYRQQPGQSLTLIATANQGSEATYESGFVIDKFPISRPNLTFSTLTVSNMSPEDSSIYLCSVEAGGPQETQYFGPGTRLLVL.